This T cell receptor beta chain was sequenced during a study of shared clonotypes between healthy human individuals. This CDR3 is built from 14 residues. J lost 2 bases, V lost 4 bases, and 4 bases had no gene match. The germline gives CDR1 SGHNT, CDR2 YYREEE (reference sequence). The data were produced by immunoSEQ multiplex PCR, yet TCRdb's version contains in-frame clones alone and is incomplete. The data show about 2.2 million clones, with about 92% seen just once and more than 1.5% held by the top ten. Comments on this clone: Its antigen is undetermined.

CD45RO negativity and positive selection for CCR7 defined naive CD8 cells, a population that excluded terminally differentiated effector memory CD45RA+ cells. Study outcomes and limitations: Memory subsets generally showed smaller estimated richness than naive subsets did. Compared with clonotypes that all four donors shared, non-shared clonotypes had lower generation probabilities.

This sequence joins TRBV5-4 and TRBJ2-7; 9 positions match TRBD1. Source material: naive CD8+ T cells from PBMCs. This TCR was recovered from a man aged 18 to 35 in good health. Some clones in this sample may be carry-over from other donors' samples. The CDR3 nucleotides are TGTGCCAGCAGCGTACAGGGGGCGGCCTACGAGCAGTACTTC. Amino acids: CASSVQGAAYEQYF.